The sequence of this TCR beta chain was determined in a study of cytomegalovirus exposure and HLA in healthy donors. The PCR used 60 Vbeta and 13 Jbeta primers. Method: immunoSEQ multiplex PCR; TCRdb's copy keeps in-frame clones and lacks some. This sample has about 300,000 clones, with 70% to 90% found just once. Healthy bone marrow donors formed the donor group. Notes on the study in general: Rarity characterized most TCR sequences, yet some public TCRs appeared in many donors.

Trimming took 2 bases from V and 0 from J, leaving 8 bases between them. CDR3 length: 15 amino acids. Germline CDR1 is MNHEY and CDR2 is SVGAGI. Of note for this clone: Antigen unknown.

Specimen: PBMCs. The chain recombines TRBV6-5 with TRBJ1-3; D is unresolved. The source is a man aged 35 to 55 in good health and CMV-seropositive. The CDR3 spells CASSYREGSGNTIYF. DNA of the CDR3: TGTGCCAGCAGTTACAGGGAGGGCTCTGGAAACACCATATATTTT.